The TCR beta chain described here comes from a study of T cells in Graves' hyperthyroidism and ophthalmopathy. RNA transcripts gave rise to amplified TCR beta CDR3 regions. The HTBI primer set drove a first-round RT-PCR of the TCR CDR3. One entry per CDR3 protein results from TCRdb running MiXCR on the multiplex PCR reads. The sample comprises about 610,000 distinct CDR3 sequences, around 15% of which are singletons, and 4.3% rests with the top ten. This clonotype was detected a few times. Germline CDR1 is SGDLS and CDR2 is YYNGEE. The CDR3 consists of 13 residues. The V gene lost 4 bases and the J gene lost 5 bases, with 9 bases spanning the gap.

The receptor was isolated from a woman aged 40-49 years with Graves' ophthalmopathy. The chain carries TRBV9 and TRBJ2-2; D uncertain. Material: blood. CDR3 nucleotide sequence: TGTGCCAGCAGCTTATCTACTACCGGGGAGCTGTTTTTT. Its translation is CASSLSTTGELFF.